This passage covers 8 T cell receptor beta chains from one sample sequenced in a study of shared clonotypes between healthy human individuals. Produced via immunoSEQ multiplex PCR; TCRdb's table is partial and in-frame only. The sample contains around 2.5 million clones, 93% of which appear only once. The sequenced sample was naive CD4+ T cells from PBMCs. Specified subset: CD45RA+ positively selected. The source of these receptors is a young man in good health. Some clones in this sample may be carry-over from other donors' samples.

The V and J genes are TRBV11-1 and TRBJ1-1; D is uncertain. CDR3 length: 13 amino acids. V dropped 5 bases and J dropped 3 bases, with 10 bases sitting between them. Per germline, CDR1 SGHAT and CDR2 FQDESV (reference sequence). The CDR3 spells CASSARVYTEAFF. CDR3 in DNA: TGTGCCAGCAGCGCCAGAGTTTACACTGAAGCTTTCTTT.

The chain recombines TRBV7-2 with TRBJ1-5; D remains unclear. CDR1 and CDR2 from the germline V gene are SGHTA and FQGNSA. The V end lost 4 bases, the J end lost 0 bases, and 7 bases lay between the germline ends. The CDR3 totals 14 residues. The DNA for the CDR3 is TGTGCCAGCAGCTCCGAATATAGCAATCAGCCCCAGCATTTT. Amino acid sequence: CASSSEYSNQPQHF.

This sequence joins TRBV5-8 and TRBJ2-2; the match to TRBD1 covers 8 bases. The CDR3 runs 16 residues. J lost 0 bases, V lost 4 bases, and 5 bases had no gene match. Germline V gene lookup returns CDR1 SGHTS and CDR2 YDEGEE. CDR3 sequence: CASSHTQGANTGELFF. As DNA, the CDR3 is TGTGCCAGCAGCCATACACAGGGGGCGAACACCGGGGAGCTGTTTTTT.

This chain uses TRBV7-9 with TRBJ2-2; 9 nucleotides match TRBD1. The junction had 7 bases not matched to a gene; V was cut back by 5 bases and J by 6 bases. The CDR3 covers 15 residues. CDR1 is SEHNR and CDR2 is FQNEAQ in the germline V gene (reference sequence). The CDR3 loop reads CASSIWTGAAGELFF. The CDR3, as DNA: TGTGCCAGCAGCATATGGACAGGGGCGGCCGGGGAGCTGTTTTTT.

The rearrangement links TRBV2 to TRBJ1-5; D gene unclear. This CDR3 has 14 residues. Trimming left V 6 bases short and J 3 bases short, with 12 bases between. Looked up from germline, CDR1 is SNHLY and CDR2 is FYNNEI. The CDR3 DNA reads as TGTGCCAGCAGCCCCTCGACGGACAATCAGCCCCAGCATTTT. Encoded protein: CASSPSTDNQPQHF.

This chain joins TRBV5-6 and TRBJ2-2, with TRBD1 matching 9 bases. The CDR3 runs to 16 residues. Trimming removed 4 bases from V and 0 bases from J; junction bases left unmatched: 4. Germline CDR1 is SGHDT and CDR2 is YYEEEE. CDR3 residues: CASSGGTGTNTGELFF. The CDR3 nucleotides are TGTGCCAGCAGCGGGGGGACAGGGACGAACACCGGGGAGCTGTTTTTT.

This chain connects TRBV2 to TRBJ2-3; D gene ambiguous. Germline-derived CDR1 and CDR2 are SNHLY and FYNNEI. Deletions cut 8 bases from V and 2 bases from J, with 8 bases between. The CDR3 consists of 12 residues. The CDR3 nucleotides read TGTGCCAGCGGGAAGCACACAGATACGCAGTATTTT. Translating it yields CASGKHTDTQYF.

Notes on this clone: Other DNA sequences from this sample encode an identical CDR3 as well. The chain links TRBV6-1 to TRBJ1-5; tentatively, D is TRBD1 (6 bases). Trimming removed 2 bases from V and 3 bases from J, with 8 bases in between. The CDR3 covers 14 residues. The germline CDR1 and CDR2 sequences are MNHNS and SASEGT. In DNA form, the CDR3 reads TGTGCCAGCAGTGAAACAGGGTTCAATCAGCCCCAGCATTTT. Translating it yields CASSETGFNQPQHF.